The rows below give T cell receptor beta chains drawn from one sample of a study of cytomegalovirus exposure and HLA in healthy donors. Method: immunoSEQ multiplex PCR; TCRdb's copy keeps in-frame clones and lacks some. The top ten clones hold approximately 2% of a sample with more than 150,000 clones, 81% of them seen once. The sequencing sample was made of PBMCs. These receptors originate from a woman aged 18 to 35 in good health and CMV-seropositive. Each CDR3 is given with its conserved first and last residue. The D gene is left open where the match is weak. A row's size may be missing; if present it is once, few, many or a size class.

-	TRBV4-1	TRBJ1-1	-	TGCGCCAGCAGCAATTGGCTACAGGGAGGGACTGAAGCTTTCTTT	CASSNWLQGGTEAFF
-	TRBV20-1	TRBJ2-5	-	TGCAGTGCCCAGGGAGGAAGTGGCCAGTACTTC	CSAQGGSGQYF
-	TRBV6-4	TRBJ2-3	-	TGTGCCAGCAGTGACACAGGCAGGGAATCAGATACGCAGTATTTT	CASSDTGRESDTQYF
-	TRBV11-2	TRBJ2-5	-	TGTGCCAGCAGCTTAGTCGAAGAGACCCAGTACTTC	CASSLVEETQYF
-	TRBV18	TRBJ1-2	-	TGTGCCAGCTCAATTGACAGAGATGGAAGGGGAGGCTACACCTTC	CASSIDRDGRGGYTF
-	TRBV10-3	TRBJ2-7	-	TGTGCCATCAGTGATGTTACTACGCCCTACGAGCAGTACTTC	CAISDVTTPYEQYF
-	TRBV2	TRBJ2-3	few	TGTGCCAGCAGTGAACCCGGGGGCACAGATACGCAGTATTTT	CASSEPGGTDTQYF
-	TRBV18	TRBJ2-5	-	TGTGCCAGCTCCGGCGGAGCGCGGGGAGAGACCCAGTACTTC	CASSGGARGETQYF
-	TRBV5-1	TRBJ1-4	-	TGCGCCAGCAGCTTGGCCATCGGGGAGGGGAGGGATCGAAGAAAACTGTTTTTT	CASSLAIGEGRDRRKLFF
TRBD1	TRBV7-3	TRBJ2-3	-	TGTGCCAGCAGCAAGGACAGGGTTGGGACAGATACGCAGTATTTT	CASSKDRVGTDTQYF
TRBD1	TRBV25-1	TRBJ1-1	-	TGTGCCAGCAGTGAGGTAGGACAGGGGAGGCCTGAAGCTTTCTTT	CASSEVGQGRPEAFF
-	TRBV18	TRBJ2-7	few	TGTGCCAGCTCACCAAAGGCGGGGTTCTACGAGCAGTACTTC	CASSPKAGFYEQYF
TRBD1	TRBV14	TRBJ1-6	once	TGTGCCGGCAGCCAAGATCTGGGACAGCATAATTCACCCCTCCACTTT	CAGSQDLGQHNSPLHF
-	TRBV18	TRBJ1-2	once	TGTGCCAGCTCACAACCACCCGGGGCGGGAGGCTACACCTTC	CASSQPPGAGGYTF
TRBD1	TRBV27	TRBJ2-7	-	TGTGCCAGCAGTACAGGACAGGGGCTCTACGAGCAGTACTTC	CASSTGQGLYEQYF
-	TRBV6-5	TRBJ2-6	-	TGTGCCAGCAGTTCCGGCTCTGGGGCCAACGTCCTGACTTTC	CASSSGSGANVLTF
TRBD2	TRBV19	TRBJ2-1	-	TGTGCCAGTAGTATAGGGACTAGCGGGAGGGATGAGCAGTTCTTC	CASSIGTSGRDEQFF
TRBD1	TRBV11-2	TRBJ1-3	-	TGTGCCAGCAGCCCCCTTAGGGGCCGGACAGGGTCTGGAAACACCATATATTTT	CASSPLRGRTGSGNTIYF
-	TRBV5-4	TRBJ2-5	-	TGTGCCAGCAGCGGCGCACGGGGGGCCGGGGAGACCCAGTACTTC	CASSGARGAGETQYF
-	TRBV5-4	TRBJ2-7	-	TGTGCCAGCAGTCTAGGACAGGCGGGAACCTACGAGCAGTACTTC	CASSLGQAGTYEQYF
-	TRBV7-9	TRBJ2-3	-	TGTGCCAGCAAAAGCATCACTGATACGCAGTATTTT	CASKSITDTQYF
-	TRBV18	TRBJ1-6	-	TGTGCCAGCTCACCGTCTAGCTCCTATAATTCACCCCTCCACTTT	CASSPSSSYNSPLHF
-	TRBV5-4	TRBJ1-1	few	TGTGCCAGCACCCATAGACCGGGGGGTCACACTGAAGCTTTCTTT	CASTHRPGGHTEAFF
-	TRBV5-1	TRBJ2-1	-	TGCGCCAGCAGCCCCCGCGCGGGGTACAATGAGCAGTTCTTC	CASSPRAGYNEQFF
TRBD2	TRBV4-3	TRBJ2-4	-	TGCGCCAGCAGCCACGGACTAGCGGGGGAGGGGGCCAAAAACATTCAGTACTTC	CASSHGLAGEGAKNIQYF
-	TRBV28	TRBJ1-2	-	TGTGCCAGCAGTGCAACGCCGGGACACAGCTCAGGTGGCTACACCTTC	CASSATPGHSSGGYTF
-	TRBV2	TRBJ1-1	few	TGTGCCAGCGACGACAGATTTACTGAAGCTTTCTTT	CASDDRFTEAFF
-	TRBV15	TRBJ2-3	-	TGTGCCACCAGCGAAGGCAGGGTCGTTTTGTTAAGGGGCACAGATACGCAGTATTTT	CATSEGRVVLLRGTDTQYF
-	TRBV27	TRBJ1-5	few	TGTGCCAGCACCTCCTTTATGTTTAATAGCAATCAGCCCCAGCATTTT	CASTSFMFNSNQPQHF
-	TRBV29-1	TRBJ1-1	-	TGCAGCGTTGTACTAGGAGCCCAGAACACTGAAGCTTTCTTT	CSVVLGAQNTEAFF
TRBD2	TRBV5-1	TRBJ2-2	-	TGCGCCAGCAGCTCCCAAATGTTACTAGCGGAGAACACCGGGGAGCTGTTTTTT	CASSSQMLLAENTGELFF
TRBD1	TRBV6-5	TRBJ2-4	-	TGTGCCAGCAGTCGACAGGGAAACATTCAGTACTTC	CASSRQGNIQYF
-	TRBV6-1	TRBJ1-1	-	TGTGCCAGCAGTCCAGACATGGAGAACACTGAAGCTTTCTTT	CASSPDMENTEAFF
TRBD1	TRBV5-1	TRBJ1-1	-	TGCGCCAGCGGACAGGGGTTAAACACTGAAGCTTTCTTT	CASGQGLNTEAFF
-	TRBV14	TRBJ1-1	-	TGTGCCAGCAGCCCCCACCTACAGCGGCCGAACACTGAAGCTTTCTTT	CASSPHLQRPNTEAFF
-	TRBV7-8	TRBJ2-2	-	TGTGCCAGCAGCCCACCAGGAGGACATGACAGGCCGAACACCGGGGAGCTGTTTTTT	CASSPPGGHDRPNTGELFF